The T cell receptor (beta chain) described here comes from a study of cytomegalovirus exposure and HLA in healthy donors. Study observations and caveats: Confirmation in vitro established that a few CMV-associated chains were specific for CMV antigens.

Both 60 Vbeta primers and 13 Jbeta primers went into the PCR. Assay: immunoSEQ multiplex PCR; the TCRdb copy retains only in-frame clones and omits some. The data show approximately 170,000 clones, around 76% seen once. This CDR3 region has 13 residues. Looked up from germline, CDR1 is SGHDT and CDR2 is YYEEEE. V lost 5 bases and J 3 bases, leaving 11 bases between the germline ends. About this clone: The antigen is unknown.

This chain connects TRBV5-6 to TRBJ1-2; D may be TRBD1 (6 bases). The TCR originated in a man aged 35-49 years in good health and CMV-seronegative. Input material: PBMCs. In DNA, the CDR3 is TGTGCCAGCAGGAGGACAGACCACTATGGCTACACCTTC. Translation: CASRRTDHYGYTF.